These 26 T cell receptor beta chains were sequenced from one sample in a study of T-cell reconstitution after alpha-beta-depleted transplantation in children. During its preparation, the TCRbeta library received unique molecular identifiers. TCRdb re-called the PCR reads with MiXCR, one entry per CDR3 protein. This sample yields approximately 430,000 distinct CDR3 sequences, of which around 16% are seen a single time; just under 30% belongs to the top ten. The specimen was PBMCs, mostly from graft donor cells, collected 360 days after TCRalphabeta/CD19-depleted stem cell transplant. The origin of the receptors is a boy in the first two years of life who had a stem cell transplant for Wiskott-Aldrich syndrome, so the T cells may come from the graft donor.

This clonotype was detected a few times. V and J are TRBV5-6 and TRBJ2-1; TRBD2 agrees at 8 bases. The V gene's germline CDR1 is SGHDT and CDR2 YYEEEE. V lost 1 base and J lost 10; bases outside the gene matches: 7. The CDR3 length is 14 residues. The CDR3 nucleotides are TGTGCCAGCAGCTTGCGGGAGGGCCGTTGGGAGCAGTTCTTC. The encoded protein is CASSLREGRWEQFF.

This clonotype has ten or more counts. This chain joins TRBV3-1 and TRBJ1-2; perhaps TRBD1 as D (5 bases). The length of the CDR3 is 13 residues. Germline V CDR1 and CDR2: LGHDT, YNNKEL (reference sequence). V was clipped by 2 bases and J by 4 bases, with 8 bases between them. CDR3 nucleotide sequence: TGTGCCAGCAGCCAATTGACAGTCTATGGCTACACCTTC. It codes for CASSQLTVYGYTF.

This clonotype appeared a few times. The rearrangement links TRBV7-2 to TRBJ1-1; D uncertain. Germline V lookup: CDR1 SGHTA, CDR2 FQGNSA. The V end was cut by 1 base, the J end by 9 bases, with 15 bases between. This CDR3 region has 14 residues. CDR3 sequence reads: CASSLDSKKGQAFF. The CDR3 coding sequence is TGTGCCAGCAGCTTAGATTCCAAGAAAGGCCAAGCTTTCTTT.

The V call is TRBV7-2, the J call TRBJ2-2; 10 bases fit TRBD2. The CDR3 spans 16 residues. V was clipped by 1 base and J by 5 bases; unmatched bases: 4. Germline V gene sequence: CDR1 SGHTA, CDR2 FQGNSA. CDR3 in amino acids: CASSLGPSGRTGELFF. As DNA, the CDR3 is TGTGCCAGCAGCTTAGGTCCTAGCGGGAGAACCGGGGAGCTGTTTTTT. Full variable domain (outside the CDR3, taken from reference TRBV7-2 and TRBJ2-2): GAGVSQSPSNKVTEKGKDVELRCDPISGHTALYWYRQSLGQGLEFLIYFQGNSAPDKSGLPSDRFSAERTGGSVSTLTIQRTQQEDSAVYLCASSLGPSGRTGELFFGEGSRLTVL.

The chain combines TRBV5-1 with TRBJ2-7; TRBD1 agrees at 8 bases. The V gene end was trimmed by 2 bases and the J gene end by 5 bases; junction bases not matched to a gene: 6. The CDR3 consists of 14 residues. The germline V gene has CDR1 SGHRS and CDR2 YFSETQ. The CDR3 DNA follows: TGCGCCAGCAGCTTCCGGACAGGGAACGACGAGCAGTACTTC. Translating gives CASSFRTGNDEQYF.

This clonotype was observed a few times. V usage is TRBV29-1 and J usage is TRBJ2-5; TRBD2 is a possible D gene (5 bases). The V gene's germline CDR1 is SQVTM and CDR2 ANQGSEA. V dropped 1 base and J dropped 5 bases, with 8 bases sitting between them. The CDR3 sequence is 12 residues long. The CDR3 reads CSVEGGWETQYF. CDR3 in DNA: TGCAGCGTTGAAGGCGGGTGGGAGACCCAGTACTTC.

The chain employs TRBV3-1 and TRBJ2-1, with TRBD2 matching over 14 bases. J gave up 5 bases and V 4 bases, and 16 bases lay outside the gene matches. The CDR3 sequence is 20 residues long. Germline loops: CDR1 LGHDT, CDR2 YNNKEL (reference sequence). The CDR3 region is CASSLRLLLTSGGGHNEQFF. In nucleotides, the CDR3 is TGTGCCAGCAGCCTGCGACTCCTACTGACTAGCGGGGGGGGCCACAATGAGCAGTTCTTC.

The chain employs TRBV21-1 and TRBJ2-7; TRBD1 is the table's D call and was not checked against the DNA. TRBV21-1 is a listed pseudogene. The CDR3 runs 18 residues. The CDR3 here is CASSKKGQGEKGHYEQYF. DNA of the CDR3: TGTGCCAGCAGCAAAAAGGGACAGGGAGAGAAAGGGCACTACGAGCAGTACTTC.

V is TRBV7-9 and J is TRBJ1-4; no reliable D call. Germline loops: CDR1 SEHNR, CDR2 FQNEAQ (reference sequence). This CDR3 region has 15 residues. Trimming pared 2 bases from V and 3 bases from J, leaving 10 bases between. For the CDR3, the DNA is TGTGCCAGCAGCTTATTCAGGAAGGCTAATGAAAAACTGTTTTTT. Its translation: CASSLFRKANEKLFF.

V and J are TRBV9 and TRBJ2-3, with 11 positions matching TRBD2. This CDR3 is 14 amino acids long. Trimming removed 4 bases from V and 6 bases from J; junction bases left unmatched: 4. Germline V gene sequence: CDR1 SGDLS, CDR2 YYNGEE. CDR3 protein: CASSPPSGGDTQYF. As DNA, the CDR3 is TGTGCCAGCAGCCCGCCTAGCGGGGGGGATACGCAGTATTTT.

This clonotype was seen repeatedly, ten times or more. The V gene is TRBV7-8, the J gene TRBJ2-1; D is ambiguous. This CDR3 spans 14 amino acids. CDR1 is SGHVS, CDR2 FQNEAQ, per germline. The V end lost 2 bases, the J end lost 8 bases, and 13 bases lay between the germline ends. CDR3 bases: TGTGCCAGCAGCTTAAAGAGGTATAGGGATGAGCAGTTCTTC. This sequence encodes CASSLKRYRDEQFF.

This clonotype has a handful of counts. The chain has TRBV5-5 and TRBJ2-7, with a weak D call TRBD2 (6 bases). The CDR3 runs to 14 residues. In germline, CDR1 is SGHKS, CDR2 YYEKEE (reference sequence). V dropped 4 bases and J dropped 1 base, with 12 bases sitting between them. The CDR3 is CASSLRTTSYEQYF. The CDR3 nucleotides are TGTGCCAGCAGCCTCCGGACTACTTCCTACGAGCAGTACTTC.

V and J are TRBV5-1 and TRBJ1-2; the D is unclear. CDR3 length: 14 amino acids. Germline V gene lookup returns CDR1 SGHRS and CDR2 YFSETQ. V lost 1 base, J lost 6 bases, and 13 bases lay in between. The CDR3 DNA reads TGCGCCAGCAGCTTGCTCTATGGCAGCAATGGCTACACCTTC. This gives the protein CASSLLYGSNGYTF.

This clonotype has only a few counts. The chain joins TRBV12-3 or TRBV12-4 to TRBJ1-5; D is perhaps TRBD1 (6 bases). The CDR3 runs 13 residues. Trimming pared 10 bases from V and 4 bases from J, leaving 14 bases between. As DNA, the CDR3 is TGTGCCACCTCGGGACACGGGAATCAGCCCCAGCATTTT. Translated, it gives CATSGHGNQPQHF.

V and J are TRBV7-9 and TRBJ1-6; D is undetermined. The CDR3 length is 12 residues. Trimming shortened V by 5 bases and J by 9 bases, and 8 bases separated the two germline ends. The germline V gene has CDR1 SEHNR and CDR2 FQNEAQ (reference sequence). The CDR3 DNA reads TGTGCCAGCAGCCCTTCGATTTCACCCCTCCACTTT. Encoded protein: CASSPSISPLHF.

The CDR3 sequence is CATSESTGVSGELFF. CDR3 bases: TGTGCCACCAGTGAGTCGACAGGGGTCTCCGGGGAGCTGTTTTTT. The chain has TRBV24-1 and TRBJ2-2, with 8 bases that match TRBD1. CDR3 length: 15 residues. The V and J ends lost 4 bases and 6 bases, in that order; junction bases with no gene match: 6. Germline V gene sequence: CDR1 KGHDR, CDR2 SFDVKD.

CDR3 nucleotides: TGTGCCAGCAGCCAAGCCGCGGGCGGGGAGCTGTTTTTT. Translating it yields CASSQAAGGELFF. The V and J genes are TRBV3-1 and TRBJ2-2, with a weak D call TRBD2 (5 bases). The CDR3 has 13 residues. CDR1 is LGHDT, CDR2 YNNKEL, per germline (reference sequence). Trimming cost V 1 base and J 7 bases, with 7 bases left between them.

V is TRBV30 and J is TRBJ1-5; D unresolved. Trimming cost V 0 bases and J 4 bases, with 7 bases left between them. Germline-derived CDR1 and CDR2 are GTSNPN and SVGIG (reference sequence). The CDR3 extends over 13 amino acids. CDR3 in amino acids: CAWSVRKNQPQHF. For the CDR3, the DNA is TGTGCCTGGAGTGTCCGGAAAAATCAGCCCCAGCATTTT.

This rearrangement joins TRBV11-2 to TRBJ1-6; a possible D gene is TRBD1 (6 bases). CDR1 SGHAT and CDR2 FQNNGV come from the germline V gene. Trimming shortened V by 2 bases and J by 9 bases, and 14 bases separated the two germline ends. The CDR3 contains 15 residues. CDR3 sequence reads: CASSLQGTFASPLHF. DNA of the CDR3: TGTGCCAGCAGCTTACAGGGGACCTTTGCTTCACCCCTCCACTTT.

The chain is built from TRBV19 and TRBJ2-2; 10 positions agree with TRBD1. The CDR3 covers 15 residues. V was pared by 8 bases and J by 5 bases, with 8 bases of the junction left unmatched. Germline loops: CDR1 LNHDA, CDR2 SQIVND (reference sequence). The CDR3 spells CASRQGQGETGELFF. CDR3 nucleotide sequence: TGTGCCAGTCGTCAAGGACAGGGGGAAACCGGGGAGCTGTTTTTT.

V and J are TRBV20-1 and TRBJ2-1; the D is unclear. The CDR3 runs to 16 residues. CDR1 and CDR2 (germline): DFQATT, SNEGSKA (reference sequence). Trimming left V 0 bases short and J 6 bases short, with 18 bases between. CDR3 in amino acids: CSARDPHSSDSNEQFF. Written as DNA, the CDR3 is TGCAGTGCTAGAGATCCGCACTCAAGCGATTCCAATGAGCAGTTCTTC.

This clonotype appeared a few times. This chain connects TRBV6-5 to TRBJ2-7; the match to TRBD1 covers 7 bases. Losses at the gene ends were 6 bases for V and 5 bases for J; bases not matched to a gene: 4. CDR3 size: 12 residues. Germline V gene lookup returns CDR1 MNHEY and CDR2 SVGAGI. In DNA form, the CDR3 reads TGTGCCAGCAGAAAACAGGGGAACGAGCAGTACTTC. The encoded protein is CASRKQGNEQYF.

This clonotype was counted only a few times. This rearrangement joins TRBV29-1 to TRBJ2-3; perhaps TRBD1 as D (5 bases). The germline CDR1 and CDR2 sequences are SQVTM and ANQGSEA. V gave up 6 bases and J gave up 6 bases, with 19 bases separating them. CDR3 length: 14 amino acids. The CDR3 nucleotides read TGCAGCGTCTCACAGGACAACGCACGCGATACGCAGTATTTT. As protein: CSVSQDNARDTQYF.

The chain joins TRBV7-2 to TRBJ2-4; D is unclear. The germline gives CDR1 SGHTA, CDR2 FQGNSA. Trimming pared 3 bases from V and 0 bases from J, leaving 9 bases between. The CDR3 has 15 amino acids. DNA for the CDR3: TGTGCCAGCAGCTTCCCCGCCGGAGCCAAAAACATTCAGTACTTC. This encodes CASSFPAGAKNIQYF.

This clonotype came up a few times. The chain is built from TRBV5-1 and TRBJ1-1; 9 bases are shared with TRBD1. Germline V gene sequence: CDR1 SGHRS, CDR2 YFSETQ. This CDR3 is built from 15 residues. Germline trimming cut 3 bases from V and 1 base from J; bases unmatched to any gene: 4. CDR3 in amino acids: CASSSRTGANTEAFF. CDR3 nucleotide sequence: TGCGCCAGCAGCTCCCGGACAGGGGCGAACACTGAAGCTTTCTTT.

This clonotype was counted only a few times. The chain has TRBV7-9 and TRBJ1-2, with no clear D. CDR1 is SEHNR, CDR2 FQNEAQ, per germline (reference sequence). This CDR3 is built from 13 residues. Trimming cost V 5 bases and J 9 bases, with 16 bases left between them. Here the CDR3 reads CASSPRWGSSYTF. CDR3 bases: TGTGCCAGCAGCCCTAGGTGGGGTTCTAGCTACACCTTC.